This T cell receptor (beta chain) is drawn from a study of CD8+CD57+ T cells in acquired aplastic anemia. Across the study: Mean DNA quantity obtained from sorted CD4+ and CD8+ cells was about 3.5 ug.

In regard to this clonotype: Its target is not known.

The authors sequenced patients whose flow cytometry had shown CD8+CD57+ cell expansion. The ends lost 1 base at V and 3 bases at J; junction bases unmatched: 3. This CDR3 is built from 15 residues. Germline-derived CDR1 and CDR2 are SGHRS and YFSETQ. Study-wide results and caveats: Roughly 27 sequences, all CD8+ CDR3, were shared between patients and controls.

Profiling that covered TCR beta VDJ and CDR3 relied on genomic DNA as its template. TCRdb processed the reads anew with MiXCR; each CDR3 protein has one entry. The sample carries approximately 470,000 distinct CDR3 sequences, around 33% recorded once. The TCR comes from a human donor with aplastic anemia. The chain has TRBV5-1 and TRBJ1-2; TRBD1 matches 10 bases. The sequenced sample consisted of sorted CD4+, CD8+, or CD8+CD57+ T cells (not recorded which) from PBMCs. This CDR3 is CASSLFGTGDYGYTF. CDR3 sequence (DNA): TGCGCCAGCAGCTTGTTCGGGACAGGGGACTATGGCTACACCTTC. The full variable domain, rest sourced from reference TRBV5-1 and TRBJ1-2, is KAGVTQTPRYLIKTRGQQVTLSCSPISGHRSVSWYQQTPGQGLQFLFEYFSETQRNKGNFPGRFSGRQFSNSRSEMNVSTLELGDSALYLCASSLFGTGDYGYTFGSGTRLTVV.